This is a list of T cell receptor beta chains from one sample in a study of identical twins. In TCRdb, the 5' RACE reads were re-called with MiXCR into one record per CDR3 protein. In the table there are 400,000 to 550,000 distinct CDR3 sequences, less than 25% of which are singletons. These data were also filed under a second study, of T cells expressing NK-cell markers.

The source material was CD4+ T cells sorted from blood. Receptor source: a woman aged 18-29 years in good health. Both conserved end residues are part of each CDR3. A D gene is named only where the DNA matches it firmly. Size is stated for part of the rows, as once, few or many counts, or as a class when the clone is expanded.

abundance | len | d_gene | j_gene | v_gene | CDR3aa | CDR3nt
few | 15 | TRBD2 | TRBJ2-7 | TRBV20-1 | CSASLTSGRNYEQYF | TGCAGTGCCTCACTGACTAGCGGGAGAAACTACGAGCAGTACTTC
few | 14 | . | TRBJ2-7 | TRBV7-2 | CASSLDGGPYEQYF | TGTGCCAGCAGCTTAGATGGCGGACCCTACGAGCAGTACTTC
few | 12 | . | TRBJ1-2 | TRBV5-6 | CASSLPNYGYTF | TGTGCCAGCAGCTTGCCTAACTATGGCTACACCTTC
. | 13 | . | TRBJ1-5 | TRBV30 | CAWSSGGNQPQHF | TGTGCCTGGAGTTCGGGTGGGAATCAGCCCCAGCATTTT
few | 13 | . | TRBJ2-5 | TRBV11-2 | CASSGRLQETQYF | TGTGCCAGCAGTGGGCGGCTCCAAGAGACCCAGTACTTC
few | 15 | TRBD1 | TRBJ2-1 | TRBV10-3 | CAISEAIQGANEQFF | TGTGCCATCAGTGAGGCGATACAGGGGGCTAATGAGCAGTTCTTC
many | 13 | . | TRBJ1-5 | TRBV12-3/TRBV12-4 | CASRRQLNQPQHF | TGTGCCAGCAGACGACAGCTCAATCAGCCCCAGCATTTT
. | 14 | . | TRBJ2-1 | TRBV20-1 | CSARGLVAPNEQFF | TGCAGTGCCCGAGGCCTGGTAGCCCCCAATGAGCAGTTCTTC
. | 13 | . | TRBJ2-1 | TRBV9 | CASSVELSSEQFF | TGTGCCAGCAGCGTAGAGCTGTCCTCGGAGCAGTTCTTC
many | 14 | . | TRBJ1-4 | TRBV12-3/TRBV12-4 | CASSLTVSHEKLFF | TGTGCCAGCAGTCTTACAGTGAGTCATGAAAAACTGTTTTTT
many | 13 | . | TRBJ2-7 | TRBV10-3 | CAIRDPEGLEQYF | TGTGCCATCAGGGACCCGGAGGGTCTGGAGCAGTACTTC
. | 15 | . | TRBJ1-1 | TRBV20-1 | CSARDPRAMNTEAFF | TGCAGTGCTAGAGATCCCAGGGCGATGAACACTGAAGCTTTCTTT
many | 13 | . | TRBJ2-1 | TRBV2 | CASQTGPYNEQFF | TGTGCCAGCCAGACAGGTCCCTACAATGAGCAGTTCTTC
. | 12 | . | TRBJ2-6 | TRBV20-1 | CSASPRANVLTF | TGCAGTGCTAGTCCTAGGGCCAACGTCCTGACTTTC
. | 12 | . | TRBJ1-1 | TRBV11-3 | CASSTTGAEAFF | TGTGCCAGCAGTACGACGGGCGCTGAAGCTTTCTTT
few | 14 | TRBD2 | TRBJ2-1 | TRBV12-3/TRBV12-4 | CASRAGVTYNEQFF | TGTGCCAGCCGGGCGGGGGTCACCTACAATGAGCAGTTCTTC
. | 15 | . | TRBJ2-7 | TRBV7-9 | CASSSPHRSSYEQYF | TGTGCCAGCAGCTCCCCCCACAGGTCAAGCTACGAGCAGTACTTC
. | 13 | TRBD1 | TRBJ1-2 | TRBV10-3 | CAISGQGARGYTF | TGTGCCATCAGTGGACAGGGGGCTAGGGGCTACACCTTC
. | 15 | . | TRBJ2-7 | TRBV7-9 | CASSLYRDGAVEQYF | TGTGCCAGCAGCTTATACCGGGACGGGGCTGTCGAGCAGTACTTC
many | 14 | . | TRBJ2-1 | TRBV29-1 | CSVERRAARNEQFF | TGCAGCGTTGAAAGGAGGGCGGCGAGGAATGAGCAGTTCTTC
few | 13 | . | TRBJ1-1 | TRBV20-1 | CSARGASNTEAFF | TGCAGTGCTAGAGGGGCCTCGAACACTGAAGCTTTCTTT
. | 15 | TRBD2 | TRBJ2-7 | TRBV20-1 | CSARGQAGAQYEQYF | TGCAGTGCTCGGGGCCAAGCGGGGGCCCAATACGAGCAGTACTTC
. | 14 | TRBD1 | TRBJ2-7 | TRBV29-1 | CSAGDRPQIYEQYF | TGCAGCGCTGGGGACAGGCCCCAGATCTACGAGCAGTACTTC
. | 16 | . | TRBJ1-2 | TRBV27 | CASSSSARKTAYGYTF | TGTGCCAGCAGTTCCTCCGCACGGAAGACGGCGTATGGCTACACCTTC
. | 15 | TRBD2 | TRBJ2-7 | TRBV7-3 | CASSLDSGGTYEQYF | TGTGCCAGCAGCTTAGACAGCGGGGGTACCTACGAGCAGTACTTC
. | 17 | TRBD2 | TRBJ2-3 | TRBV5-1 | CASSPSGTRTAGDTQYF | TGCGCCAGCAGCCCCTCCGGGACTAGGACGGCCGGAGATACGCAGTATTTT
. | 13 | . | TRBJ1-1 | TRBV12-3/TRBV12-4 | CASSSGEYTEAFF | TGTGCCAGCAGTTCAGGGGAGTACACTGAAGCTTTCTTT
. | 14 | . | TRBJ2-7 | TRBV7-9 | CASSPRLRVYEQYF | TGTGCCAGCAGCCCCCGACTAAGAGTCTACGAGCAGTACTTC
. | 14 | . | TRBJ1-4 | TRBV11-3 | CASSPTIHGGELFF | TGTGCCAGCAGCCCGACAATCCACGGGGGTGAACTGTTTTTT
few | 13 | TRBD1 | TRBJ1-1 | TRBV10-3 | CASNSGTVTEAFF | TGTGCCAGCAACTCCGGGACAGTCACTGAAGCTTTCTTT
. | 18 | . | TRBJ1-2 | TRBV12-3/TRBV12-4 | CASSSFSHGGSIGYGYTF | TGTGCCAGCAGTTCTTTCTCTCACGGAGGATCAATAGGATATGGCTACACCTTC
many | 14 | TRBD1 | TRBJ2-3 | TRBV10-3 | CAIRGQASTDTQYF | TGTGCCATCAGAGGACAGGCTAGCACAGATACGCAGTATTTT
few | 15 | TRBD1 | TRBJ1-1 | TRBV29-1 | CSVVGDRGLGTEAFF | TGCAGCGTTGTGGGCGACAGGGGGCTGGGGACTGAAGCTTTCTTT
few | 23 | TRBD2 | TRBJ2-1 | TRBV7-1 | CASSSPSRFGSGGPELSYNEQFF | TGTGCCAGCAGCTCCCCCTCCCGCTTCGGTAGCGGGGGTCCGGAGTTGTCCTACAATGAGCAGTTCTTC
. | 14 | TRBD2 | TRBJ2-1 | TRBV6-1 | CASRLSGRVNEQFF | TGTGCCAGCAGGCTTAGCGGGAGGGTAAATGAGCAGTTCTTC
few | 14 | TRBD1 | TRBJ1-5 | TRBV7-2 | CASNRGGSNQPQHF | TGTGCCAGCAACAGGGGAGGAAGCAATCAGCCCCAGCATTTT
few | 13 | . | TRBJ2-7 | TRBV12-3/TRBV12-4 | CASSPLWVHEQYF | TGTGCCAGCAGCCCTCTTTGGGTCCACGAGCAGTACTTC
many | 14 | TRBD1 | TRBJ1-1 | TRBV7-2 | CASRHGDSYTEAFF | TGTGCCAGCCGCCATGGGGACAGTTACACTGAAGCTTTCTTT
few | 14 | TRBD1 | TRBJ1-5 | TRBV5-6 | CASSRGDRDQPQHF | TGTGCCAGCAGCCGCGGCGACAGGGATCAGCCCCAGCATTTT
few | 16 | . | TRBJ2-3 | TRBV12-3/TRBV12-4 | CASSPSVSAVGDTQYF | TGTGCCAGCAGCCCTAGTGTCAGCGCCGTAGGGGATACGCAGTATTTT
. | 15 | . | TRBJ1-6 | TRBV5-1 | CASSPGKSFYSPLHF | TGCGCCAGCAGCCCTGGGAAGAGTTTTTATTCACCCCTCCACTTT
few | 13 | TRBD1 | TRBJ2-7 | TRBV5-1 | CASTDRDPRQQYF | TGCGCCAGCACCGACAGGGACCCTAGGCAGCAGTACTTC
few | 16 | . | TRBJ2-7 | TRBV12-3/TRBV12-4 | CASTLGGAGGIYEQYF | TGTGCCAGCACCCTAGGGGGGGCAGGGGGCATCTACGAGCAGTACTTC
once | 17 | TRBD2 | TRBJ2-1 | TRBV27 | CASRGLAGGLFGNEQFF | TGTGCCAGCCGGGGACTAGCGGGAGGACTATTTGGCAATGAGCAGTTCTTC
. | 13 | TRBD1 | TRBJ1-1 | TRBV10-3 | CATEDREDTEAFF | TGTGCCACTGAGGACAGGGAGGACACTGAAGCTTTCTTT
. | 12 | . | TRBJ2-7 | TRBV25-1 | CASAPQGYEQYF | TGTGCCAGCGCACCGCAGGGGTACGAGCAGTACTTC
. | 14 | . | TRBJ1-2 | TRBV20-1 | CSAVTALANYGYTF | TGCAGTGCTGTGACAGCGCTAGCTAACTATGGCTACACCTTC
. | 15 | . | TRBJ2-1 | TRBV7-2 | CASSFVQGRLNEQFF | TGTGCCAGCAGCTTCGTACAGGGCCGATTGAATGAGCAGTTCTTC
. | 12 | TRBD1 | TRBJ1-2 | TRBV20-1 | CSVLQGYYGYTF | TGCAGTGTCCTACAGGGGTACTATGGCTACACCTTC
. | 15 | TRBD2 | TRBJ2-3 | TRBV7-9 | CASSLQAGVADTQYF | TGTGCCAGCAGCTTACAGGCGGGGGTGGCAGATACGCAGTATTTT
. | 15 | . | TRBJ2-6 | TRBV12-3/TRBV12-4 | CASSPASSGANVLTF | TGTGCCAGCAGTCCAGCTAGCTCTGGGGCCAACGTCCTGACTTTC
. | 11 | . | TRBJ2-7 | TRBV24-1 | CATPGGLGGYF | TGTGCCACTCCCGGAGGTCTTGGAGGGTACTTC
few | 15 | TRBD1 | TRBJ2-7 | TRBV6-5 | CASSSRQGLLYEQYF | TGTGCCAGCAGTTCCCGACAGGGGCTCCTCTACGAGCAGTACTTC
. | 16 | TRBD1 | TRBJ1-1 | TRBV11-1 | CASSHTPGQGNTEAFF | TGTGCCAGCAGCCACACACCGGGACAGGGGAACACTGAAGCTTTCTTT
. | 15 | TRBD2 | TRBJ2-1 | TRBV7-9 | CASSLEREGPNEQFF | TGTGCCAGCAGCTTAGAGCGGGAGGGCCCGAATGAGCAGTTCTTC
. | 16 | . | TRBJ2-7 | TRBV18 | CASSLSLPPARYEQYF | TGTGCCAGCTCCCTATCTCTCCCGCCTGCCCGCTACGAGCAGTACTTC
. | 16 | TRBD2 | TRBJ2-3 | TRBV3-1 | CASSPYSGRGTDTQYF | TGTGCCAGCAGCCCTTACAGCGGGAGGGGCACAGATACGCAGTATTTT
few | 13 | . | TRBJ1-1 | TRBV5-1 | CASEKDGGAEAFF | TGCGCCAGCGAGAAGGACGGGGGCGCTGAAGCTTTCTTT
. | 15 | TRBD2 | TRBJ2-3 | TRBV29-1 | CSALIAGGSTDTQYF | TGCAGCGCTCTCATAGCGGGGGGTTCCACAGATACGCAGTATTTT